These 25 T cell receptor beta chains were all obtained from the same sample, sequenced in a study of T cells after yellow fever vaccination. A single record per CDR3 protein comes from TCRdb applying MiXCR to the 5' RACE reads. The data show hundreds of thousands of distinct CDR3 sequences, 9% to 15% seen once. The material was PBMCs, obtained on the day of the yellow fever booster vaccination. The receptors here all came from a man aged 30 to 45 who received the YFV17D yellow fever vaccine.

This clonotype was picked up a small number of times. This chain uses TRBV12-3 or TRBV12-4 with TRBJ1-1; unclear D gene. Trimming pared 4 bases from V and 5 bases from J, leaving 11 bases between. The CDR3 consists of 13 residues. Here the CDR3 reads CASSSKGWTEAFF. Written as DNA, the CDR3 is TGTGCCAGCAGTTCGAAGGGCTGGACTGAAGCTTTCTTT.

The sample holds a few counts of this clonotype. This chain connects TRBV7-6 to TRBJ2-7; possibly TRBD2 for D (6 bases). This CDR3 has 15 amino acids. Germline-derived CDR1 and CDR2 are SGHVS and FNYEAQ. V lost 6 bases and J 3 bases, leaving 18 bases between the germline ends. The DNA for the CDR3 is TGTGCCAGCAGTCTTAGCGGCCGTCGGGGCTACGAGCAGTACTTC. Amino acid sequence: CASSLSGRRGYEQYF.

The J gene is TRBJ2-7, the V gene TRBV12-3 or TRBV12-4; either TRBD1 or TRBD2 may fit D (5 bases each). The CDR3 runs to 13 residues. Trimming shortened V by 4 bases and J by 12 bases, and 19 bases separated the two germline ends. CDR3 nucleotide sequence: TGTGCCAGCAGTTCGGACGGGGCAAACACACCGTACTTC. Translation: CASSSDGANTPYF.

This clonotype was detected only a few times. The J gene is TRBJ1-2, the V gene TRBV30; D uncertain. V lost 4 bases, J lost 2 bases, and 20 bases lay in between. Looked up from germline, CDR1 is GTSNPN and CDR2 is SVGIG (reference sequence). The CDR3 extends over 16 amino acids. The CDR3 nucleotides are TGTGCCTGGAAAGGTGCAACCGCCGGCCGAAACTATGGCTACACCTTC. Its translation: CAWKGATAGRNYGYTF. Full variable domain (missing parts from reference TRBV30 and TRBJ1-2): SQTIHQWPATLVQPVGSPLSLECTVEGTSNPNLYWYRQAAGRGLQLLFYSVGIGQISSEVPQNLSASRPQDRQFILSSKKLLLSDSGFYLCAWKGATAGRNYGYTFGSGTRLTVV.

This clonotype was found a few times. The chain joins TRBV7-7 to TRBJ2-1, with TRBD2 matching 10 bases. This CDR3 has 17 residues. Germline-derived CDR1 and CDR2 are SSHAT and FNYEAQ (reference sequence). Trimming at V came to 2 bases and at J to 7 bases, leaving 11 bases not matched to a gene. DNA of the CDR3: TGTGCCAGCAGCTTAAACAGCCCTAGCGGGAGTATGAATGAGCAGTTCTTC. This translates into CASSLNSPSGSMNEQFF.

The table lists this clonotype with a few counts. The rearrangement joins TRBV5-5 to TRBJ1-6; D unclear. V dropped 0 bases and J dropped 3 bases, with 10 bases sitting between them. This CDR3 region has 16 residues. From germline, CDR1 is SGHKS and CDR2 YYEKEE (reference sequence). DNA of the CDR3: TGTGCCAGCAGCTTGGACAGTCTTCTCTATAATTCACCCCTCCACTTT. Residues: CASSLDSLLYNSPLHF.

This chain joins TRBV19 and TRBJ1-2; TRBD1 is a possible D gene (5 bases). Germline assignment: CDR1 LNHDA and CDR2 SQIVND (reference sequence). This CDR3 has 13 amino acids. Trimming shortened V by 8 bases and J by 2 bases, and 12 bases separated the two germline ends. CDR3: CASSREFNYGYTF. In nucleotides, the CDR3 is TGTGCCAGTTCCAGGGAATTCAACTATGGCTACACCTTC.

This clonotype has ten or more counts. The chain links TRBV9 to TRBJ2-1; D is unresolved. CDR3 size: 14 residues. The germline CDR1 and CDR2 sequences are SGDLS and YYNGEE. V was cut by 0 bases and J by 15 bases, with 19 bases left in between. CDR3 nucleotide sequence: TGTGCCAGCAGCGTAGGTAGTTGGCGGTCCCTTCTGTTCTTC. Protein product: CASSVGSWRSLLFF.

The chain uses TRBV2 and TRBJ1-1; 7 nucleotides align to TRBD1. CDR3 size: 11 residues. Germline CDR1 reads SNHLY; CDR2 reads FYNNEI. V was clipped by 5 bases and J by 11 bases; unmatched bases: 5. CDR3 amino acids: CASSLRGPAFF. The CDR3 DNA sequence: TGTGCCAGCAGTTTGAGGGGGCCGGCTTTCTTT. Combining the CDR3 with reference TRBV2 and TRBJ1-1 gives the whole variable domain EPEVTQTPSHQVTQMGQEVILRCVPISNHLYFYWYRQILGQKVEFLVSFYNNEISEKSEIFDDQFSVERPDGSNFTLKIRSTKLEDSAMYFCASSLRGPAFFGQGTRLTVV.

A single count supports this clonotype. The chain carries TRBV6-6 and TRBJ2-1, with D maybe TRBD2 (5 bases). The germline V and J ends were trimmed by 8 bases and 8 bases, with 16 bases remaining between them. The germline gives CDR1 MNHNY, CDR2 SVGAGI (reference sequence). The CDR3 runs to 13 residues. The CDR3 sequence: CASLLGFPDEQFF. CDR3 nucleotides: TGTGCCAGCCTACTAGGTTTCCCCGATGAGCAGTTCTTC.

This sequence joins TRBV6-1 and TRBJ2-7; D perhaps matches TRBD2 (5 bases). The germline CDR1 and CDR2 sequences are MNHNS and SASEGT. V dropped 7 bases and J dropped 2 bases, with 12 bases sitting between them. CDR3 length equals 13 residues. Here the CDR3 DNA reads TGTGCCAGCATGAGCGGAGGAGCCTACGAGCAGTACTTC. Its protein product is CASMSGGAYEQYF.

The J gene is TRBJ2-3, the V gene TRBV20-1; TRBD2 matches 7 bases. The trim removed 5 bases at V and 5 bases at J, leaving 7 bases unmatched. CDR1 is DFQATT, CDR2 SNEGSKA, per germline (reference sequence). The CDR3 is 13 amino acids. The CDR3: CSASAGPQDTQYF. The CDR3 DNA reads as TGCAGTGCTTCAGCGGGACCCCAAGATACGCAGTATTTT.

This clonotype has a count of ten or more. The chain carries TRBV24-1 and TRBJ2-5; D is uncertain. Germline-derived CDR1 and CDR2 are KGHDR and SFDVKD. V shed 1 base and J shed 5 bases, with 7 bases lying between them. The CDR3 covers 13 residues. The CDR3 DNA follows: TGTGCCACCAGTGATTTCTCCCGGGAGACCCAGTACTTC. Translated, it gives CATSDFSRETQYF.

In this sample, this clonotype turned up a few times. The rearrangement links TRBV24-1 to TRBJ2-1; TRBD1 agrees at 8 bases. V was clipped by 2 bases and J by 9 bases; unmatched bases: 5. CDR1 and CDR2 from the germline V gene are KGHDR and SFDVKD. The CDR3 is 14 residues long. For the CDR3, the DNA is TGTGCCACCAGTGATTCGGACAGGGTAGGTGAGCAGTTCTTC. It encodes CATSDSDRVGEQFF.

This clonotype was counted many times. The rearrangement uses TRBV28 and TRBJ1-5; possibly TRBD1 for D (6 bases). Trimming shortened V by 8 bases and J by 1 base, and 21 bases separated the two germline ends. This CDR3 contains 17 residues. From germline, CDR1 is MDHEN and CDR2 SYDVKM. CDR3 loop: CASASGQGYDSNQPQHF. In DNA, the CDR3 is TGTGCCAGCGCCTCCGGGCAGGGGTATGACAGCAATCAGCCCCAGCATTTT.

This clonotype was picked up a small number of times. This chain uses TRBV18 with TRBJ1-1; D is uncertain. V lost 6 bases to trimming and J lost 1 base, with 12 bases between them. This CDR3 spans 14 amino acids. Germline lookup yields CDR1 KGHSH and CDR2 LQKENI. The CDR3 coding sequence is TGTGCCAGCTCCTCGGCAGGAGCGAACACTGAAGCTTTCTTT. Its protein product is CASSSAGANTEAFF.

This clonotype turned up a few times. The chain couples TRBV6-5 to TRBJ2-7; 8 positions agree with TRBD2. J gave up 2 bases and V 5 bases, and 8 bases lay outside the gene matches. Germline CDR1 reads MNHEY; CDR2 reads SVGAGI. CDR3 length: 15 residues. The CDR3 loop is CASSTRLANTYEQYF. DNA for the CDR3: TGTGCCAGCAGTACGCGACTAGCGAACACCTACGAGCAGTACTTC.

This clonotype was counted only a few times. The rearrangement uses TRBV9 and TRBJ2-5; no clear D. CDR3 length: 13 residues. The germline V gene has CDR1 SGDLS and CDR2 YYNGEE. V was trimmed by 5 bases and J by 3 bases, leaving 11 bases between them. CDR3 sequence: CASSLQWEETQYF. Written as DNA, the CDR3 is TGTGCCAGCAGTCTTCAGTGGGAAGAGACCCAGTACTTC.

About this clonotype: A much bigger clone sits one base away, suggesting this may be a read error. The V call is TRBV12-3 or TRBV12-4, the J call TRBJ1-4; D is uncertain. V dropped 5 bases and J dropped 3 bases, with 10 bases sitting between them. CDR3 size: 14 residues. Here the CDR3 reads CASSPKGANEKLFF. Written as DNA, the CDR3 is TGTGCCAGCAGTCCCAAGGGAGCTAATGAAAAACTGTTTTTT.

The V gene is TRBV5-4, the J gene TRBJ2-1; 7 bases map to TRBD2. The CDR3 length is 13 residues. Trimming cost V 4 bases and J 7 bases; bases outside gene matches: 5. Germline loops: CDR1 SGHNT, CDR2 YYREEE (reference sequence). The CDR3 reads CASSGREGNEQFF. DNA for the CDR3: TGTGCCAGCAGCGGGAGGGAGGGGAATGAGCAGTTCTTC.

This clonotype was counted a few times. The chain uses TRBV7-2 and TRBJ2-3; D is unresolved. The CDR3 length is 16 residues. The germline V gene has CDR1 SGHTA and CDR2 FQGNSA. The ends were cut back, 2 bases at V and 1 base at J, with 13 bases in the middle. Here the CDR3 reads CASSLTQMLGTDTQYF. The CDR3 bases are TGTGCCAGCAGCTTAACTCAGATGTTGGGCACAGATACGCAGTATTTT.

V is TRBV6-5 and J is TRBJ2-3; no clear D gene. Trimming took 1 base from V and 4 from J, leaving 12 bases between them. The germline CDR1 and CDR2 sequences are MNHEY and SVGAGI. CDR3 length: 15 amino acids. The CDR3 here is CASSYLGSVPDTQYF. CDR3 coding DNA: TGTGCCAGCAGTTACTTGGGATCCGTCCCAGATACGCAGTATTTT.

This clonotype turned up a few times. The chain is built from TRBV7-9 and TRBJ2-5; 7 bases line up with TRBD2. J lost 4 bases, V lost 6 bases, and 5 bases had no gene match. From germline, CDR1 is SEHNR and CDR2 FQNEAQ (reference sequence). This CDR3 contains 13 residues. CDR3 protein: CASRRGEGETQYF. The CDR3 DNA reads as TGTGCCAGCAGACGAGGGGAGGGAGAGACCCAGTACTTC.

This clonotype has a handful of counts. The rearrangement links TRBV7-2 to TRBJ2-2; D might be TRBD2 (5 bases). The germline V gene has CDR1 SGHTA and CDR2 FQGNSA. With 6 bases removed from V and 0 bases from J, the gap between germline ends came to 8 bases. CDR3 length: 14 residues. CDR3 residues: CASRRAPNTGELFF. CDR3 coding DNA: TGTGCCAGCAGGCGGGCCCCGAACACCGGGGAGCTGTTTTTT. Full variable domain (outside the CDR3, taken from reference TRBV7-2 and TRBJ2-2): GAGVSQSPSNKVTEKGKDVELRCDPISGHTALYWYRQSLGQGLEFLIYFQGNSAPDKSGLPSDRFSAERTGGSVSTLTIQRTQQEDSAVYLCASRRAPNTGELFFGEGSRLTVL.

The chain combines TRBV30 with TRBJ2-7, with a weak D call TRBD2 (5 bases). V lost 4 bases, J lost 0 bases, and 13 bases lay in between. Per germline, CDR1 GTSNPN and CDR2 SVGIG (reference sequence). CDR3 length: 14 amino acids. The DNA for the CDR3 is TGTGCCTGGAACCCGGGATGGAGCTCCTACGAGCAGTACTTC. The encoded protein is CAWNPGWSSYEQYF.